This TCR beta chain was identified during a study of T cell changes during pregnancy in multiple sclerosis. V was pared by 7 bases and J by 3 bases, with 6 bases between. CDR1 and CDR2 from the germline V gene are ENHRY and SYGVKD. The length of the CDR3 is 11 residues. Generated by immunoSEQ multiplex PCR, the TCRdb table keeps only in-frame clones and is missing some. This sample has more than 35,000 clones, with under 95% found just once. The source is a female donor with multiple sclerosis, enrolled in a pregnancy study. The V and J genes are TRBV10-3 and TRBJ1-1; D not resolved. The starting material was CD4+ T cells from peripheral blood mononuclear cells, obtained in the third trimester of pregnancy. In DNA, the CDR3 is TGTGCCATCATTTCAGACACTGAAGCTTTCTTT. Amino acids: CAIISDTEAFF.